These 24 T cell receptor beta chains were all obtained from the same sample, sequenced in a study of T cells in tuberculosis. The repertoire was sequenced with immunoSEQ multiplex PCR; TCRdb's copy has only in-frame clones and lacks some. The table includes some 28,000 clones, nearly 90% detected once. Source material: PBMCs. Receptors were obtained from a donor aged 10 to 29 with latent tuberculosis or without tuberculosis infection.

This clone was picked up a small number of times. The V gene is TRBV19, the J gene TRBJ1-5; D not resolved. CDR1 is LNHDA and CDR2 is SQIVND in the germline V gene (reference sequence). This CDR3 comprises 15 residues. V was trimmed by 7 bases and J by 2 bases, leaving 15 bases between them. The CDR3 coding sequence is TGTGCCAGTACCCCGGCGGGGAGGGGCAATCAGCCCCAGCATTTT. This translates into CASTPAGRGNQPQHF. Looking up the rest from reference TRBV19 and TRBJ1-5 gives the full variable domain: DGGITQSPKYLFRKEGQNVTLSCEQNLNHDAMYWYRQDPGQGLRLIYYSQIVNDFQKGDIAEGYSVSREKKESFPLTVTSAQKNPTAFYLCASTPAGRGNQPQHFGDGTRLSIL.

The chain couples TRBV2 to TRBJ1-6; D gene unclear. The germline CDR1 and CDR2 sequences are SNHLY and FYNNEI. CDR3 length: 15 amino acids. V was clipped by 7 bases and J by 9 bases, with 19 bases between them. The CDR3 region has the DNA TGTGCCAGCATGGCCCCGAGGGAAAAGACTTCACCCCTCCACTTT. Protein: CASMAPREKTSPLHF.

This chain uses TRBV6-1 with TRBJ1-5; D might be TRBD1 (5 bases). Germline V gene lookup returns CDR1 MNHNS and CDR2 SASEGT. CDR3 length: 19 amino acids. The ends were cut back, 0 bases at V and 3 bases at J, with 21 bases in the middle. Here the CDR3 reads CASSEALGAATGSNQPQHF. CDR3 coding DNA: TGTGCCAGCAGTGAAGCGCTTGGGGCAGCCACCGGTTCCAATCAGCCCCAGCATTTT.

The chain couples TRBV5-5 to TRBJ2-6, with D possibly being TRBD2 (6 bases). V lost 4 bases and J lost 0, with 11 bases in between. CDR1 and CDR2 (germline): SGHKS, YYEKEE (reference sequence). This CDR3 region has 16 residues. CDR3 DNA: TGTGCCAGCAGCACGGAGGGGCACTCTGGGGCCAACGTCCTGACTTTC. Translating it yields CASSTEGHSGANVLTF.

The genes are TRBV15 and TRBJ1-4, with D unresolved. The germline V gene has CDR1 LNHNV and CDR2 YYDKDF (reference sequence). Between the trimmed V and J ends, which lost 5 bases and 8 bases, there was a span of 12 bases. The CDR3 runs to 13 residues. The CDR3 nucleotides are TGTGCCACCAGCTCCTTGCGGCGGGAAAAACTGTTTTTT. It encodes CATSSLRREKLFF.

The rearrangement links TRBV27 to TRBJ2-2; 8 positions match TRBD1. Germline-derived CDR1 and CDR2 are MNHEY and SMNVEV (reference sequence). This CDR3 region has 14 residues. Losses at the gene ends were 3 bases for V and 5 bases for J; bases not matched to a gene: 2. This CDR3 is CASSFDRGTGELFF. The CDR3 DNA is TGTGCCAGCAGTTTCGACAGGGGTACCGGGGAGCTGTTTTTT.

This clone was seen once. The gene calls are TRBV7-2 and TRBJ1-1; tentatively, D is TRBD1 (5 bases). CDR1 and CDR2 from the germline V gene are SGHTA and FQGNSA. The CDR3 runs 14 residues. Trimming took off 2 bases at V and 3 bases at J, with 10 bases between the two ends. The CDR3 loop reads CASSLRGIDTEAFF. CDR3 nucleotides: TGTGCCAGCAGCTTAAGGGGAATAGACACTGAAGCTTTCTTT.

This clone was picked up one time. V usage is TRBV19 and J usage is TRBJ2-7; D is unclear. The length of the CDR3 is 13 residues. V was cut by 3 bases and J by 0 bases, with 6 bases left in between. Per the germline V gene, CDR1 is LNHDA and CDR2 is SQIVND (reference sequence). CDR3 residues: CASSIEHSYEQYF. CDR3 DNA: TGTGCCAGTAGTATCGAACACTCCTACGAGCAGTACTTC.

J is TRBJ2-5 and V is TRBV19; 8 nucleotides line up with TRBD2. The trim removed 3 bases at V and 7 bases at J, leaving 7 bases unmatched. CDR3 length: 14 residues. Germline V gives CDR1 LNHDA, CDR2 SQIVND (reference sequence). The CDR3 spells CASSMRGDVGTQYF. CDR3 nucleotides: TGTGCCAGTAGTATGCGGGGGGACGTCGGGACCCAGTACTTC.

The chain has TRBV10-3 and TRBJ2-5, with 9 bases lining up with TRBD2. V was clipped by 3 bases and J by 4 bases; unmatched bases: 3. CDR3 length: 14 residues. CDR1 and CDR2 from the germline V gene are ENHRY and SYGVKD. The CDR3 nucleotides read TGTGCCATCAGTGATAAGCGGGGGGTAGAGACCCAGTACTTC. Protein: CAISDKRGVETQYF.

The CDR3 DNA sequence: TGTGCCAGCAGTTACTCCAGCGGGGGTTCTCGAGAGCAGTACTTC. Its translation is CASSYSSGGSREQYF. V usage is TRBV6-5 and J usage is TRBJ2-7, with TRBD2 matching over 8 bases. The germline CDR1 and CDR2 sequences are MNHEY and SVGAGI. The CDR3 extends over 15 amino acids. Trimming removed 0 bases from V and 7 bases from J; junction bases left unmatched: 8.

The V gene is TRBV21-1, the J gene TRBJ1-6; TRBD1, as called in the table, went unchecked against the DNA. TRBV21-1 is a recognized pseudogene. The CDR3 extends over 18 amino acids. This chain's CDR3 is CASSKGAPGPPWNSPLHF. In nucleotides, the CDR3 is TGTGCCAGCAGCAAAGGGGCTCCAGGGCCCCCCTGGAATTCACCCCTCCACTTT.

This chain joins TRBV5-1 and TRBJ1-2, with 7 bases that match TRBD1. Losses at the gene ends were 5 bases for V and 2 bases for J; bases not matched to a gene: 9. The V gene's germline CDR1 is SGHRS and CDR2 YFSETQ. The CDR3 spans 15 residues. CDR3 in amino acids: CASSRTDRVNYGYTF. The DNA of the CDR3 is TGCGCCAGCAGTCGGACCGACAGGGTGAACTATGGCTACACCTTC.

The chain couples TRBV7-2 to TRBJ1-4, with 7 nucleotides matching TRBD1. J was trimmed by 8 bases and V by 5 bases; bases with no gene match: 8. The germline V gene encodes CDR1 SGHTA and CDR2 FQGNSA. This CDR3 contains 14 residues. The CDR3 loop is CASSPRGDREKLFF. The CDR3 nucleotides read TGTGCCAGCAGCCCCAGGGGGGACCGAGAAAAACTGTTTTTT.

This chain connects TRBV5-4 to TRBJ1-6; a weak D match, TRBD1 (6 bases). Trimming shortened V by 3 bases and J by 10 bases, and 14 bases separated the two germline ends. Germline loops: CDR1 SGHNT, CDR2 YYREEE (reference sequence). The CDR3 runs 14 residues. The CDR3 protein is CASSYGRGRSPLHF. CDR3 DNA: TGTGCCAGCAGCTACGGCAGGGGCAGATCACCCCTCCACTTT.

The genes are TRBV28 and TRBJ1-1; TRBD1 agrees at 7 bases. CDR1 MDHEN and CDR2 SYDVKM come from the germline V gene. The CDR3 is made up of 13 amino acids. Trimming removed 4 bases from V and 4 bases from J; junction bases left unmatched: 3. CDR3 nucleotides: TGTGCCAGCAGTTCAGGGGGAAGCACTGAAGCTTTCTTT. Residues: CASSSGGSTEAFF.

The chain has TRBV5-1 and TRBJ2-3, with TRBD2 identical over 7 bases. Trimming at V came to 0 bases and at J to 1 base, leaving 2 bases not matched to a gene. The CDR3 has 15 residues. Germline CDR1 SGHRS, CDR2 YFSETQ. The DNA of the CDR3 is TGCGCCAGCAGCTTGGCCGCGGGGGGCACAGATACGCAGTATTTT. Protein: CASSLAAGGTDTQYF.

This clone has only one observation. This chain uses TRBV5-1 with TRBJ2-3; D not resolved. The germline CDR1 and CDR2 sequences are SGHRS and YFSETQ. This CDR3 has 11 residues. V was cut by 3 bases and J by 5 bases, with 4 bases left in between. The CDR3 region has the DNA TGCGCCAGCAGCTCAGGAGATACGCAGTATTTT. Translating gives CASSSGDTQYF.

This chain connects TRBV15 to TRBJ1-5; possibly TRBD1 for D (5 bases). This CDR3 contains 13 residues. Germline values: CDR1 LNHNV, CDR2 YYDKDF (reference sequence). V was clipped by 0 bases and J by 8 bases, with 8 bases between them. The CDR3 DNA reads TGTGCCACCAGCAGAGACCAAGGGGAGCCCCAGCATTTT. This encodes CATSRDQGEPQHF.

The CDR3 region has the DNA TGTGCCAGCAGGATTAACGGACAGTTACGAGCCAAAAACATTCAGTACTTC. Translated, it gives CASRINGQLRAKNIQYF. The V gene is TRBV11-2, the J gene TRBJ2-4, with a tentative D call TRBD1 (6 bases). The V and J ends lost 6 bases and 0 bases respectively, with 18 bases between them. Per the germline V gene, CDR1 is SGHAT and CDR2 is FQNNGV. The CDR3 has 17 residues.

The chain recombines TRBV28 with TRBJ1-1; D is ambiguous. Trimming took 3 bases from V and 6 from J, leaving 11 bases between them. This CDR3 has 13 amino acids. CDR1 and CDR2 from the germline V gene are MDHEN and SYDVKM. The CDR3 is CASSFETRAEAFF. The CDR3 region has the DNA TGTGCCAGCAGTTTCGAGACGAGGGCTGAAGCTTTCTTT.

The rearrangement joins TRBV2 to TRBJ1-5; weak D call: TRBD1 (5 bases). The length of the CDR3 is 18 residues. Germline assignment: CDR1 SNHLY and CDR2 FYNNEI. V was trimmed by 2 bases and J by 2 bases, leaving 19 bases between them. CDR3 loop: CASSELGGTSRGNQPQHF. In nucleotides, the CDR3 is TGTGCCAGCAGTGAACTTGGCGGGACTTCAAGGGGCAATCAGCCCCAGCATTTT.

The CDR3 reads CASSRSVHSEAFF. CDR3 DNA: TGTGCCAGCAGCCGCTCAGTCCATTCTGAAGCTTTCTTT. The chain has TRBV5-4 and TRBJ1-1; D is unclear. Germline CDR1 and CDR2: SGHNT and YYREEE (reference sequence). The CDR3 extends over 13 amino acids. V was cut by 4 bases and J by 6 bases, with 13 bases left in between.

CDR3 protein: CASSPRQDGEAFF. The DNA for the CDR3 is TGTGCCAGCAGCCCCAGACAGGACGGTGAAGCTTTCTTT. This chain joins TRBV7-9 and TRBJ1-1, with D possibly being TRBD1 (6 bases). V lost 5 bases and J lost 7, with 14 bases in between. CDR3 length: 13 amino acids. Germline assignment: CDR1 SEHNR and CDR2 FQNEAQ (reference sequence).